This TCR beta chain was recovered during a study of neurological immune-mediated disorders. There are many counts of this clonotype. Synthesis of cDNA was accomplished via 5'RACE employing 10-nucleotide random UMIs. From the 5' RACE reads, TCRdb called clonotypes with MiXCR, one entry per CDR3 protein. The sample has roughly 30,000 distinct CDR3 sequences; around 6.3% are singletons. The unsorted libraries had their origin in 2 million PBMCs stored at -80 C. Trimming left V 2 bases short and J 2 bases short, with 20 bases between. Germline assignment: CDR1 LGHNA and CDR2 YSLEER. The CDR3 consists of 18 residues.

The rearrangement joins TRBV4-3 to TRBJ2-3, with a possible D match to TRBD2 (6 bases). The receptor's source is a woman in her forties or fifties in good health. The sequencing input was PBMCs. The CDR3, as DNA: TGCGCCAGCAGCCAAAGAATATCGGGGAGGATAACCACAGATACGCAGTATTTT. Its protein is CASSQRISGRITTDTQYF.